This paragraph covers one T cell receptor beta chain sequence. The antigen this receptor binds is unknown. No much larger clone exists at a distance of one base, and base qualities are not known. This sample stems from a study of blood T cell repertoires in COVID-19 (dated by TCRdb to about 2020). Concerning the study at large: Samples covering the acute and convalescent phases of COVID-19 were provided by collaborators in the United States, Italy and Spain. The prospective study material was composed of cDNA or gDNA derived from T cells, B-cell-depleted T cells, or PBMCs. Deeply sampled blood TCRbeta repertoires from subjects exposed to, actively infected with, or recovered from COVID-19 were included in the dataset. The repertoires were made available in a free public database intended to serve as a resource for research on the immune response to SARS-CoV-2. Samples came from the ongoing ImmuneRACE study (first 160 participants) plus 1,254 subjects from 6 global collaborators. The sample metadata nearly always contained a de-identified subject ID, COVID-19 status, age in years and sex. Where HLA class I and class II types were available, the types were taken from metadata supplied by the sample provider, not from assay-based typing. Here is what the overall study found, with its caveats: The quantity of clinical and demographic metadata differed by source and by participant and was supplied without curation.

According to the germline V gene, CDR1 reads KGHSH and CDR2 reads LQKENI. V has 4 bases trimmed and J has 5 bases trimmed; junction bases matching no gene number 9. From the cysteine through the phenylalanine, the CDR3 covers 15 amino acids. The read is trimmed to its CDR3 DNA, 45 bases read in frame from base 1. At one collaborating source in Seattle, patients were enrolled during active infection and were followed longitudinally through the course of disease. The collaborating institutions used their own protocols to collect whole blood in K2EDTA tubes. Collaborator samples were shipped for TCRbeta analysis as frozen whole blood, isolated PBMCs, or DNA extracted from either sample type. TCRbeta CDR3 regions were amplified from genomic DNA by means of the immunoSEQ Assay, a bias-controlled multiplex PCR. The study's processing was this. The number of nucleated cells in each sample was estimated by amplification of reference gene primers within the assay. Sequence reads were collapsed and filtered to measure the absolute abundance of every unique TCRbeta CDR3 rearrangement. For each sample, productive Simpson clonality was calculated as the square root of Simpson's diversity index over productive rearrangements. TCRdb provides this immuneACCESS table in a form limited to in-frame rearrangements. Some clones are lacking; in checked studies, under half of them reflect an unresolved V gene, and why the rest are absent is not known. V, J and clone size are taken as reported in that table, and D and trimming were inferred from the DNA itself. The sample table lists over 70,000 clones, 80% to 95% of them with a count of one. The leading ten clones occupy approximately 2.4% of the sample.

Here the chain combines TRBV18 and TRBJ1-1; 8 nucleotides in the junction match TRBD1. The TCR sequence derives from a man in his forties or fifties with COVID-19, enrolled during active disease. Sequenced sample: peripheral blood. The bases are TGTGCCAGCTCACGCTCGACAGGGGAGGGGACTGAAGCTTTCTTT. Translated, this is CASSRSTGEGTEAFF.